Listed below are T cell receptor beta chains from one sample, sequenced in a study of T cell responses to AZD1222 COVID-19 vaccine. Assay used: immunoSEQ multiplex PCR; TCRdb lists only in-frame clones, some missing. In the table there are 95,000 to 150,000 clones, around 90% of which are singletons. The material sequenced was peripheral blood, taken on day 0 of AZD1222 vaccination. These receptors were obtained from an adult in good health. Both conserved end residues are part of each CDR3. Fields, in order: J gene, D gene, V gene, CDR3 protein. D genes are given only for firm matches.

TRBJ1-2 - TRBV10-3 CAISEFFRLDYGYTF
TRBJ2-2 - TRBV7-9 CASSPGPGGELFF
TRBJ2-1 TRBD1 TRBV3-1/TRBV3-2 CASSQGWGQSYNEQFF
TRBJ1-4 TRBD1 TRBV11-2 CASSRRGQVNEKLFF
TRBJ2-7 - TRBV2 CASSRDIQAHEQYF
TRBJ2-1 TRBD1 TRBV7-6 CASSSTGIDNEQFF
TRBJ2-7 - TRBV9 CASTRDPTSYEQYF
TRBJ2-3 - TRBV20-1 CSASPSVTDTQYF
TRBJ2-5 - TRBV5-8 CASSRTGTSRRSRETQYF
TRBJ1-2 - TRBV12-3/TRBV12-4 CASRGGSNYGYTF
TRBJ1-2 - TRBV28 CASISSQGYGYTF
TRBJ2-7 - TRBV19 CASSLRDGTYEQYF
TRBJ2-1 TRBD2 TRBV5-4 CASSQAGGPLFF
TRBJ1-2 - TRBV2 CASSDDSPYGYTF
TRBJ1-1 - TRBV18 CASSPTRGNTEAFF
TRBJ1-2 - TRBV18 CASSLDTRRSNYGYTF
TRBJ2-3 - TRBV28 CASSFSPMDTQYF
TRBJ2-3 - TRBV28 CASKGGDIWDTDTQYF
TRBJ2-1 TRBD1 TRBV18 CASSPPIPGQVNNEQFF
TRBJ2-7 TRBD2 TRBV7-6 CASSLGGGTGAYEQYF
TRBJ1-1 - TRBV2 CASSVQMNTEAFF
TRBJ1-6 TRBD1 TRBV28 CASRTGDNSPLHF
TRBJ2-3 TRBD2 TRBV27 CASSLLLGGGTDTQYF
TRBJ1-4 - TRBV2 CASTVGPLATNEKLFF
TRBJ1-5 - TRBV6-5 CASSYNRDQPQHF
TRBJ1-1 - TRBV27 CASSRTEGFAEAFF
TRBJ1-2 TRBD1 TRBV6-5 CASSFGQGGGYTF
TRBJ2-7 - TRBV27 CASKSQGPPYEQYF
TRBJ1-2 - TRBV28 CASLGLYGYTF
TRBJ2-5 - TRBV9 CASSVEGQTKETQYF
TRBJ2-7 - TRBV9 CASSVSSSYEQYF
TRBJ2-7 - TRBV10-1 CATGQTSYEQYF
TRBJ1-2 - TRBV6-5 CASSPLGHYGYTF
TRBJ1-1 - TRBV29-1 CSTRGLRGNTEAFF
TRBJ2-5 TRBD2 TRBV24-1 CATSDGLAGGQETQYF
TRBJ1-4 TRBD1 TRBV2 CASCRDRNEKLFF
TRBJ1-4 TRBD1 TRBV10-3 CATEDRAGSSEKLFF
TRBJ1-4 TRBD1 TRBV27 CASSLLGTGDGKLFF
TRBJ2-7 TRBD1 TRBV28 CASKPGTEYYEQYF
TRBJ1-2 - TRBV7-3 CASSLTGGGYTF